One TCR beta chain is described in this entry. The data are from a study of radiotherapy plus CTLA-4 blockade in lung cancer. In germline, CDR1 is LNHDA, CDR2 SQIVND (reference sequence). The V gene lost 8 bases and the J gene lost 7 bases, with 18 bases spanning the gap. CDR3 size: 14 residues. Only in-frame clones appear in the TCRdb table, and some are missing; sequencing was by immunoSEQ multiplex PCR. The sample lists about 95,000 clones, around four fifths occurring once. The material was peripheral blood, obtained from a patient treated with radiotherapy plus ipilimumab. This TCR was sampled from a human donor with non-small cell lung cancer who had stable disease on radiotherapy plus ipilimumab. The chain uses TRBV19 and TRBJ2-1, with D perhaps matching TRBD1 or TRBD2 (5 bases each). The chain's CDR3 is CASEAVLGANEQFF. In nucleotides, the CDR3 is TGTGCCAGTGAGGCGGTCCTCGGGGCTAATGAGCAGTTCTTC.